This T cell receptor (beta chain) was captured by sequencing in a study of OX40 agonist ivuxolimab in advanced cancers. Across the study: The study treated patients with ivuxolimab, an agonistic anti-OX40 (CD134) antibody.

CDR3 size: 15 residues. Germline V gene lookup returns CDR1 SGHRS and CDR2 YFSETQ. V lost 2 bases, J lost 6 bases, and 10 bases stayed unmatched. This clone was counted once. Assay: immunoSEQ multiplex PCR; the TCRdb copy retains only in-frame clones and omits some. Of about 78,000 clones listed, around nine tenths are singletons. The rearrangement joins TRBV5-1 to TRBJ1-2; TRBD1 matches at 7 bases. This specimen was CD4+ or CD8+ T cells sorted from blood, taken in a trial of the OX40 agonist ivuxolimab. This receptor was taken from an adult with an advanced solid tumor such as melanoma, head and neck, liver or kidney cancer. As DNA, the CDR3 is TGCGCCAGCAGCTTACCCACACAGGGGCTCGATGGCTACACCTTC. Protein: CASSLPTQGLDGYTF.